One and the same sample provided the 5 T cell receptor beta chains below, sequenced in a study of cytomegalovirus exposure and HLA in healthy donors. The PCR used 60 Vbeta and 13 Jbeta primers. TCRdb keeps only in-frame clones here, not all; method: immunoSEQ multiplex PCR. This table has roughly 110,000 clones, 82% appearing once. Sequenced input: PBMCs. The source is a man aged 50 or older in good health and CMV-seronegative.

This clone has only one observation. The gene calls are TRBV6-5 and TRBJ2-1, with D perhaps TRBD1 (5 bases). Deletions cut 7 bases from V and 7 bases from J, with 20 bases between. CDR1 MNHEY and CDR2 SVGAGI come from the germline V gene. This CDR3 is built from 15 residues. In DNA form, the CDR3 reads TGTGCCAGCAACAAAATGTGGCAGGGTGTTAATGAGCAGTTCTTC. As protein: CASNKMWQGVNEQFF.

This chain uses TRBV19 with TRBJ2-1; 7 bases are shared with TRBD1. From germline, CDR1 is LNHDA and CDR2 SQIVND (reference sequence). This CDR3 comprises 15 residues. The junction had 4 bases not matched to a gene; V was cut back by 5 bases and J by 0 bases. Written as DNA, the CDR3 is TGTGCCAGTAGTGTGGGACAGAGCTCCTACAATGAGCAGTTCTTC. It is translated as CASSVGQSSYNEQFF.

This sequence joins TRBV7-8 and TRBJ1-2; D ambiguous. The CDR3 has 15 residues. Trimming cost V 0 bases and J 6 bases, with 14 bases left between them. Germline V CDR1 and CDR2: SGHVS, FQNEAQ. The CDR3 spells CASSLAVGGSDGYTF. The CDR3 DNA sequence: TGTGCCAGCAGCTTAGCGGTGGGAGGTTCCGATGGCTACACCTTC.

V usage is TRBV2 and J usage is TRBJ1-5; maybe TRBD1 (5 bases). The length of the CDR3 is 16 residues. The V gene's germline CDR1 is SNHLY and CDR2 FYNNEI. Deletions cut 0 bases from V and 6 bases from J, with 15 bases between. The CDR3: CASSEASGGGRQPQHF. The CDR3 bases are TGTGCCAGCAGTGAAGCCAGCGGCGGGGGTCGTCAGCCCCAGCATTTT.

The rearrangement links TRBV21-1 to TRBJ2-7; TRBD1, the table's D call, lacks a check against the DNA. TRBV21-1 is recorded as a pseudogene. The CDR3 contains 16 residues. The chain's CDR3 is CASSKEGPGGKDEQYV. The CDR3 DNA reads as TGTGCCAGCAGCAAAGAAGGGCCAGGGGGCAAGGACGAGCAGTACGTC.